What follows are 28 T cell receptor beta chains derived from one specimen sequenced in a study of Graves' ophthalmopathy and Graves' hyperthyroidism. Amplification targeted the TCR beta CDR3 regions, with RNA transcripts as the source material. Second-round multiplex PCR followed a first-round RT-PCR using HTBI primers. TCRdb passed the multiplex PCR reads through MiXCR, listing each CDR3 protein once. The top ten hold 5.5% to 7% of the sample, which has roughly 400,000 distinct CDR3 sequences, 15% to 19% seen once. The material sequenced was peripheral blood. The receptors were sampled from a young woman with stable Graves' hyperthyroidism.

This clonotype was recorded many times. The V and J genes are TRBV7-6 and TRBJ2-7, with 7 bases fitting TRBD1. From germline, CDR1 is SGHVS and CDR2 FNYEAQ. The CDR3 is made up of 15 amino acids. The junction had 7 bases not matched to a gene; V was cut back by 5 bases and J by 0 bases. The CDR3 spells CASSATGKGSYEQYF. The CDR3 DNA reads TGTGCCAGCAGCGCGACAGGGAAGGGCTCCTACGAGCAGTACTTC.

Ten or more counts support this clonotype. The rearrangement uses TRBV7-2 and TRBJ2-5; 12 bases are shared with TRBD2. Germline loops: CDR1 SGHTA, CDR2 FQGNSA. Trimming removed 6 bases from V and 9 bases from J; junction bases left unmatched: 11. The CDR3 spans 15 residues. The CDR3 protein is CASSRRTSGAESQYF. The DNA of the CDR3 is TGTGCCAGCAGTCGCCGGACTAGCGGGGCCGAGTCCCAGTACTTC.

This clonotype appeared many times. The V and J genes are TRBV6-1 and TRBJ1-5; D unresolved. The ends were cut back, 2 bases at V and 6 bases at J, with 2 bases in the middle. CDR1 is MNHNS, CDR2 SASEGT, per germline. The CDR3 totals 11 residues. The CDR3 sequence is CASSETQPQHF. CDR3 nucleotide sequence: TGTGCCAGCAGTGAAACTCAGCCCCAGCATTTT.

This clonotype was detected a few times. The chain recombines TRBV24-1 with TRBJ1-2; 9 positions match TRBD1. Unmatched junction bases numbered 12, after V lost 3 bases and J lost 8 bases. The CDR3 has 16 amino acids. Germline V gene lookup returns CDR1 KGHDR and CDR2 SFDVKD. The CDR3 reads CATSDPGTGKGGGYTF. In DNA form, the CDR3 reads TGTGCCACCAGTGATCCAGGGACAGGGAAAGGAGGGGGCTACACCTTC.

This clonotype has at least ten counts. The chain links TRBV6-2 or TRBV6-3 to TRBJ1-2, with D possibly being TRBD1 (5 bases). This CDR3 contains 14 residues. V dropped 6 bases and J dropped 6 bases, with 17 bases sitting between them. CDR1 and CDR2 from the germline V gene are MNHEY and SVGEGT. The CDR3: CASSLSTIQDGYTF. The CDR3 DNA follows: TGTGCCAGCAGCTTGAGCACTATACAGGATGGCTACACCTTC.

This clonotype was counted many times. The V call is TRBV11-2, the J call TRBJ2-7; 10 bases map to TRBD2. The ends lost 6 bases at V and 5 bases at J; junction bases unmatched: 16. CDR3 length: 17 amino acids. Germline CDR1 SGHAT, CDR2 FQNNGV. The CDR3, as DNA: TGTGCCAGCAGTTTCGTCACCGTGCTAGCGGGGGAAGACGAGCAGTACTTC. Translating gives CASSFVTVLAGEDEQYF.

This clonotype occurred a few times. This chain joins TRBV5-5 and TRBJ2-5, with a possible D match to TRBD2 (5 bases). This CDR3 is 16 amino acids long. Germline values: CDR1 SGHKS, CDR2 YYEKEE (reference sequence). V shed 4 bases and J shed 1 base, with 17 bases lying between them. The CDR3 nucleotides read TGTGCCAGCAGCCCTCGGACGAAAGCGGCCCAAGAGACCCAGTACTTC. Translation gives CASSPRTKAAQETQYF.

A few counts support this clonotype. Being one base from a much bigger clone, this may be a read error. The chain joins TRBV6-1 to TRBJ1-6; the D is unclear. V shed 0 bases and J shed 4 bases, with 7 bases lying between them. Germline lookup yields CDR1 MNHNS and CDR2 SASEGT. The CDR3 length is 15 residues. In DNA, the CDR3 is TGTGCCAGCAGTGAAGCGGCCGTATATAATTCACCCCTCCACTTT. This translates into CASSEAAVYNSPLHF.

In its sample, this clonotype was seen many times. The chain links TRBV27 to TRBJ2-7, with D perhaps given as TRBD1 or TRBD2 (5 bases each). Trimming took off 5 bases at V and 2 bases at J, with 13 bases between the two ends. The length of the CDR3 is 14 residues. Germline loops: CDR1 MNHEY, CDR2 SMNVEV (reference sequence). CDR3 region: CASSPGTVAYEQYF. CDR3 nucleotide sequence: TGTGCCAGCAGTCCGGGGACGGTTGCCTACGAGCAGTACTTC.

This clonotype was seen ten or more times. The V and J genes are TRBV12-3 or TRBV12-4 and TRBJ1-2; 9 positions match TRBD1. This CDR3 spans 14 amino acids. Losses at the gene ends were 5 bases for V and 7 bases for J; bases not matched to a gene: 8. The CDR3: CASSPGQGNPGYTF. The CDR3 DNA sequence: TGTGCCAGCAGTCCGGGACAGGGTAATCCTGGCTACACCTTC.

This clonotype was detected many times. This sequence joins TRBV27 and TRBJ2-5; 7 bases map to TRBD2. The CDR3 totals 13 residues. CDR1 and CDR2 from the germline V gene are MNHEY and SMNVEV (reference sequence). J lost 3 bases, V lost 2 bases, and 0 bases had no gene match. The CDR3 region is CASSLGREETQYF. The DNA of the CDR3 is TGTGCCAGCAGTTTAGGGAGGGAAGAGACCCAGTACTTC.

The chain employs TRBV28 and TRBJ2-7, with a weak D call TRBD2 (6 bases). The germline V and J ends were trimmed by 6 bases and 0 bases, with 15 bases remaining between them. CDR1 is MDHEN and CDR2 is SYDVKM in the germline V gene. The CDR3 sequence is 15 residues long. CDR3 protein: CASSLLDGGSYEQYF. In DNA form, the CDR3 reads TGTGCCAGCAGCCTCTTAGACGGGGGCTCCTACGAGCAGTACTTC. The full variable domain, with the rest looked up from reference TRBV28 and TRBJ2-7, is DVKVTQSSRYLVKRTGEKVFLECVQDMDHENMFWYRQDPGLGLRLIYFSYDVKMKEKGDIPEGYSVSREKKERFSLILESASTNQTSMYLCASSLLDGGSYEQYFGPGTRLTVT.

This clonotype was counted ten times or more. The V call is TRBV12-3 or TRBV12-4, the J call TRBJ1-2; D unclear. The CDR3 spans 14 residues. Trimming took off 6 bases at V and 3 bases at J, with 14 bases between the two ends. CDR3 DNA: TGTGCCAGCAGAGAAACCGGGGTACACTATGGCTACACCTTC. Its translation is CASRETGVHYGYTF.

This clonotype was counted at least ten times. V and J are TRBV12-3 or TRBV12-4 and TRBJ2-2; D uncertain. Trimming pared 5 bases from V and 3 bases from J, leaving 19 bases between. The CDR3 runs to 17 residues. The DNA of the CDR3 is TGTGCCAGCAGTCCCAGTCTTCCCAGTCTAGACACCGGGGAGCTGTTTTTT. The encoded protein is CASSPSLPSLDTGELFF.

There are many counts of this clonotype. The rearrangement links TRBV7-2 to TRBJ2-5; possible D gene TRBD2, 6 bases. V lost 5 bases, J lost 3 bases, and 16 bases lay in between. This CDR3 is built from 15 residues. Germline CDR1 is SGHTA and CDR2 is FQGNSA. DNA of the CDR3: TGTGCCAGCAGCCCACGTCGTCCGGGGGAAGAGACCCAGTACTTC. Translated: CASSPRRPGEETQYF.

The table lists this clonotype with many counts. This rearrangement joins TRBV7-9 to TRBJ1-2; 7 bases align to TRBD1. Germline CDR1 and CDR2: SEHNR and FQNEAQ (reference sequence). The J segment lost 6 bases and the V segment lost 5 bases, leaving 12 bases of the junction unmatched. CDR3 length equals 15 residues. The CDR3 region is CASSHWGKRGHGYTF. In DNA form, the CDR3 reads TGTGCCAGCAGCCATTGGGGCAAAAGGGGGCATGGCTACACCTTC. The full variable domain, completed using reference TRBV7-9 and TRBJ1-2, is DTGVSQNPRHKITKRGQNVTFRCDPISEHNRLYWYRQTLGQGPEFLTYFQNEAQLEKSRLLSDRFSAERPKGSFSTLEIQRTEQGDSAMYLCASSHWGKRGHGYTFGSGTRLTVV.

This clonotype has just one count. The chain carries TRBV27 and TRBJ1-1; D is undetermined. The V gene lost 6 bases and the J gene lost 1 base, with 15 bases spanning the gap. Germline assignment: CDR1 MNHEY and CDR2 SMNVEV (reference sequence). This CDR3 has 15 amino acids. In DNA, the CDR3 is TGTGCCAGCAGAATAGCGATGGCAGGGAACACTGAAGCTTTCTTT. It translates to CASRIAMAGNTEAFF.

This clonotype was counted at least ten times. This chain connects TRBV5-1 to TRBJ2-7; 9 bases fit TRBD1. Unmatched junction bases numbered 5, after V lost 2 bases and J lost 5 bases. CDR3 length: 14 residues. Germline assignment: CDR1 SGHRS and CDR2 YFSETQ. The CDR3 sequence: CASSFPGTGNEQYF. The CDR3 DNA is TGCGCCAGCAGCTTCCCCGGGACAGGGAACGAGCAGTACTTC.

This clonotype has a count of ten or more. Here the CDR3 DNA reads TGTGCCAGCAGCTTCGCTACAGGGGAGGCTTTCTTT. Amino acid sequence: CASSFATGEAFF. The gene calls are TRBV11-2 and TRBJ1-1; TRBD1 matches 7 bases. The CDR3 is 12 residues long. Germline V CDR1 and CDR2: SGHAT, FQNNGV. Trimming removed 3 bases from V and 11 bases from J; junction bases left unmatched: 6.

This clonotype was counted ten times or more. The CDR3 sequence: CASSPGTGLGYTF. The CDR3 coding sequence is TGTGCCAGCAGTCCCGGGACAGGGTTAGGCTACACCTTC. The genes are TRBV6-1 and TRBJ1-2, with 9 bases that match TRBD1. This CDR3 has 13 residues. Unmatched junction bases numbered 6, after V lost 5 bases and J lost 8 bases. The germline V gene encodes CDR1 MNHNS and CDR2 SASEGT.

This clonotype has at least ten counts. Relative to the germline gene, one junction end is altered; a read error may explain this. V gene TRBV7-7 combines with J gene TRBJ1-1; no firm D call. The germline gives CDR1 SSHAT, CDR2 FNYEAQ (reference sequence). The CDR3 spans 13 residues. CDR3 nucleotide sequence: TGTGCTAGCAGCTTAGCGTTACACACTGAAGCTTTCTTT. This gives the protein CASSLALHTEAFF.

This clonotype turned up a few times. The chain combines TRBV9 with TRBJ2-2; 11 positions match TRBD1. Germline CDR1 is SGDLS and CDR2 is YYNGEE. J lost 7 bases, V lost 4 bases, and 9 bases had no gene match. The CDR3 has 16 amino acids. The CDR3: CASSTPGQGAVGELFF. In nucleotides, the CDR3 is TGTGCCAGCAGCACCCCAGGACAGGGGGCCGTCGGGGAGCTGTTTTTT.

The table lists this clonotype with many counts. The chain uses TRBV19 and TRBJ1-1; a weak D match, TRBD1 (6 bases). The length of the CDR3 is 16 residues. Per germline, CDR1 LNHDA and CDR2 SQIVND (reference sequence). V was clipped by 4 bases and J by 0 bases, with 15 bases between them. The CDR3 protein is CASSTHRAPLNTEAFF. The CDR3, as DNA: TGTGCCAGTAGTACCCACAGGGCACCCTTGAACACTGAAGCTTTCTTT.

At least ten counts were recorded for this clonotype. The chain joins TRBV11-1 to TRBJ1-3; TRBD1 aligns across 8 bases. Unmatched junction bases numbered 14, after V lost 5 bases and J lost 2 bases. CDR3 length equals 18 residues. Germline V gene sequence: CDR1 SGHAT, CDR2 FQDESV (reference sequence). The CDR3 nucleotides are TGTGCCAGCAGCCTAACAACCGGGACAGGTTGGGCTGGAAACACCATATATTTT. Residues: CASSLTTGTGWAGNTIYF.

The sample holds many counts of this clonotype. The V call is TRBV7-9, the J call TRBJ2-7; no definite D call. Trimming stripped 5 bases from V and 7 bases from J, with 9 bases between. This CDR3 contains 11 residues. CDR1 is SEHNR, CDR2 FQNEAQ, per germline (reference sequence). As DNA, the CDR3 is TGTGCCAGCAGCCGGGCACGGGAGCAGTACTTC. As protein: CASSRAREQYF.

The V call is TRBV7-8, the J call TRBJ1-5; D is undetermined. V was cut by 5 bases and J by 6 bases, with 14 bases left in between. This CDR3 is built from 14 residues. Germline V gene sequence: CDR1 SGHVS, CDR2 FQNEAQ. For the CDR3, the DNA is TGTGCCAGCAGCCCCTACGAGGCCGGTCAGCCCCAGCATTTT. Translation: CASSPYEAGQPQHF.

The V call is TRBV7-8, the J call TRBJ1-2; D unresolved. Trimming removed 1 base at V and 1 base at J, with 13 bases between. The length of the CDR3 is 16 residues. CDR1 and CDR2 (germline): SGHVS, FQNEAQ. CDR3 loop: CASSLGRLMRNYGYTF. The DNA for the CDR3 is TGTGCCAGCAGCTTAGGCAGGCTGATGCGTAACTATGGCTACACCTTC.

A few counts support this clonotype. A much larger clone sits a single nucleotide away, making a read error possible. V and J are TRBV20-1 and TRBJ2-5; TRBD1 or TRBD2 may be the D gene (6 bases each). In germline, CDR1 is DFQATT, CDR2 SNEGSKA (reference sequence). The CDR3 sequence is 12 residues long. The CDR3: CSASRGPETRYF. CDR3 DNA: TGCAGTGCTAGCCGGGGGCCTGAGACCCGGTACTTC.